These T cell receptor beta chains were read from a single sample in a study of CD8 T cells in Susac syndrome. TCRdb reprocessed the immunoSEQ multiplex PCR reads via MiXCR and lists one record per CDR3 protein. The sample holds 200,000 to 250,000 distinct CDR3 sequences, 85% to 95% seen once. Sequencing used CD4+ T cells from PBMCs. The receptors here all came from a human donor with multiple sclerosis. The conserved cysteine and the conserved F or W are not part of the CDR3 here.

>TRBV7-2
ASSLDPSGGNTQY
>TRBV19
ASRIPGAGPQH
>TRBV29-1
SVEENTDTQY
>TRBV4-1
ASSQGTGGIGELF
>TRBV6-1
ASSDPSGPYEQY
>TRBV7-2
ASSFAWTGELF
>TRBV12-3/TRBV12-4
ASSLRTAVEQY
>TRBV3-1
ASSLPGRGYT
>TRBV12-3/TRBV12-4
ASSWTVAKNIQY
>TRBV29-1
SVERGGIGTEAF
>TRBV9
ASSVVSSGETQY
>TRBV5-6
ASSLTGIGSVSGNTIY
>TRBV29-1
SGGQGLVSHGYT
>TRBV5-1
ASSLGQGSHQPQH
>TRBV2
ASSERASGGPNEQF
>TRBV9
ASSVSISGTALDEQF
>TRBV15
ATSRLAGSTDTQY
>TRBV29-1
SVRPPGEKLF
>TRBV12-3/TRBV12-4
ASMGGGETQY
>TRBV7-9
ASSFEGYPNYEQY
>TRBV7-2
ASGIPGQGATGELF
>TRBV30
AWSVIGGNQPQH